One and the same sample provided the 17 T cell receptor beta chains below, sequenced in a study of shared clonotypes between healthy human individuals. The assay was immunoSEQ multiplex PCR, and TCRdb's table has in-frame clones only and misses some. The top ten hold 10% to 15% of the sample, which has some 470,000 clones, 76% seen once. The material sequenced was PBMCs. The receptors come from a woman between 40 and 50 years old in good health. Some clones in this sample may be carry-over from other donors' samples.

The J gene is TRBJ2-3, the V gene TRBV11-2; the match to TRBD1 covers 9 bases. The germline gives CDR1 SGHAT, CDR2 FQNNGV. The CDR3 loop spans 15 amino acids. The V and J ends lost 4 bases and 6 bases, in that order; junction bases with no gene match: 8. The CDR3 loop reads CASSSDRGGMDTQYF. The CDR3 DNA sequence: TGTGCCAGCAGCTCCGACAGGGGGGGGATGGATACGCAGTATTTT.

In this sample, this clone turned up many times. This chain links TRBV21-1 with TRBJ2-7; the table's D call TRBD2 went unverified against the DNA. TRBV21-1 is labeled a pseudogene. The CDR3 consists of 13 residues. For the CDR3, the DNA is TGTGCCAGCAGCAAAGGGGTCGGGTACGAGCAGTACTTC. This codes for CASSKGVGYEQYF.

CDR3 DNA: TGTGCCAGCTCACCACGACAGGGGACCCAAGAGACCCAGTACTTC. It is translated as CASSPRQGTQETQYF. The chain combines TRBV18 with TRBJ2-5; 8 bases line up with TRBD1. This CDR3 is 15 amino acids long. Germline V gene data show CDR1 as KGHSH and CDR2 as LQKENI. The trim removed 1 base at V and 1 base at J, leaving 2 bases unmatched.

The chain links TRBV10-2 to TRBJ2-1, with 12 bases fitting TRBD2. Germline lookup yields CDR1 WSHSY and CDR2 SAAADI. The CDR3 runs 16 residues. Losses at the gene ends were 10 bases for V and 12 bases for J; bases not matched to a gene: 19. In nucleotides, the CDR3 is TGCGCCACCGCTCCCCCGACTAGCGGGAGAAGAGGGGGGCAGTTCTTC. This sequence encodes CATAPPTSGRRGGQFF.

The CDR3 is CASSPRTSGTDTQYF. CDR3 bases: TGTGCCAGCAGTCCTAGGACTAGCGGAACAGATACGCAGTATTTT. The rearrangement uses TRBV2 and TRBJ2-3, with TRBD2 matching 10 bases. The CDR3 is 15 amino acids. Germline-derived CDR1 and CDR2 are SNHLY and FYNNEI. V lost 5 bases, J lost 3 bases, and 5 bases stayed unmatched.

The chain combines TRBV27 with TRBJ2-2; 14 bases map to TRBD2. There are 17 residues in the CDR3. Trimming at V came to 9 bases and at J to 3 bases, leaving 9 bases not matched to a gene. Germline CDR1 and CDR2: MNHEY and SMNVEV (reference sequence). The DNA for the CDR3 is TGTGCCAGTAGAAGGGGACTAGCGGGAGTTGACACCGGGGAGCTGTTTTTT. As protein: CASRRGLAGVDTGELFF.

This clone was seen a handful of times. CDR3 DNA sequence: TGCGCCAGCAGCCAAGATGGGCAGCTCAATCAGCCCCAGCATTTT. Translation gives CASSQDGQLNQPQHF. The chain carries TRBV4-1 and TRBJ1-5; no definite D call. The germline V gene has CDR1 MGHRA and CDR2 YSYEKL. Trimming pared 0 bases from V and 3 bases from J, leaving 9 bases between. CDR3 length: 15 amino acids.

This clone was seen just once. This chain links TRBV7-9 with TRBJ2-5, with D unclear. Trimming cost V 4 bases and J 1 base, with 7 bases left between them. This CDR3 has 13 amino acids. Germline V gene lookup returns CDR1 SEHNR and CDR2 FQNEAQ (reference sequence). Here the CDR3 DNA reads TGTGCCAGCAGCTCGCAAGCCCAAGAGACCCAGTACTTC. The encoded protein is CASSSQAQETQYF.

The chain employs TRBV19 and TRBJ2-3, with D uncertain. Germline lookup yields CDR1 LNHDA and CDR2 SQIVND (reference sequence). This CDR3 has 14 residues. V was pared by 1 base and J by 6 bases, with 11 bases between. In nucleotides, the CDR3 is TGTGCCAGTAGTATAGGGGCCCCGGATGATACGCAGTATTTT. Its translation is CASSIGAPDDTQYF.

The chain couples TRBV5-4 to TRBJ2-2; the match to TRBD2 covers 8 bases. CDR3 length: 15 residues. V trimming: 3 bases; J trimming: 4 bases; junction bases outside the gene matches: 5. CDR1 is SGHNT and CDR2 is YYREEE in the germline V gene (reference sequence). CDR3 nucleotides: TGTGCCAGCAGCTCAGCGGGAGCGGGCACCGGGGAGCTGTTTTTT. Amino acid sequence: CASSSAGAGTGELFF.

This chain uses TRBV18 with TRBJ2-7; 9 nucleotides align to TRBD1. The CDR3 consists of 14 residues. Losses at the gene ends were 5 bases for V and 6 bases for J; bases not matched to a gene: 8. Per the germline V gene, CDR1 is KGHSH and CDR2 is LQKENI. CDR3 region: CASSGDRAEREQYF. The CDR3 nucleotides read TGTGCCAGCTCAGGGGACAGGGCGGAACGCGAGCAGTACTTC.

Comment on this clone: This sequence is one base from a far larger clone and is likely a read error. Other nucleotide sequences from this sample produce the same CDR3. This chain joins TRBV5-4 and TRBJ2-2; D is uncertain. CDR1 is SGHNT, CDR2 YYREEE, per germline (reference sequence). This CDR3 contains 15 residues. V was pared by 1 base and J by 2 bases, with 9 bases between. The CDR3 DNA follows: TGTGCCAGCAGCTTGAAGCTCGGAAACACCGGGGAGCTGTTTTTT. This encodes CASSLKLGNTGELFF.

V and J are TRBV5-1 and TRBJ1-1; no clear D gene. V lost 4 bases, J lost 2 bases, and 9 bases lay in between. Germline CDR1 is SGHRS and CDR2 is YFSETQ. The CDR3 loop spans 13 amino acids. The CDR3 spells CASSLYSNTEAFF. CDR3 DNA sequence: TGCGCCAGCAGCCTATACAGCAACACTGAAGCTTTCTTT.

This clone was seen only a few times. A much larger clone is a single base away; this may be a read error. V gene TRBV18 combines with J gene TRBJ2-5; D is uncertain. Germline CDR1 is KGHSH and CDR2 is LQKENI. The CDR3 runs 13 residues. The CDR3 bases are TGTGCCAGCTCACCACAGCAAGGCGAGACCCAGCACTTC. As protein: CASSPQQGETQHF.

This rearrangement joins TRBV28 to TRBJ2-1, with D possibly called TRBD1 or TRBD2 (5 bases each). Trimming stripped 1 base from V and 3 bases from J, with 10 bases between. CDR1 is MDHEN and CDR2 is SYDVKM in the germline V gene. The CDR3 runs to 15 residues. The CDR3 region has the DNA TGTGCCAGCAGTTTATATGCAGGGAGCTACAATGAGCAGTTCTTC. It yields the protein CASSLYAGSYNEQFF.

This clone came up once. The rearrangement links TRBV10-3 to TRBJ1-4; maybe TRBD1 (5 bases). The length of the CDR3 is 15 residues. The V gene lost 7 bases and the J gene lost 7 bases, with 19 bases spanning the gap. CDR1 and CDR2 (germline): ENHRY, SYGVKD. Here the CDR3 reads CAIIVTRGYREKLFF. Written as DNA, the CDR3 is TGTGCCATCATTGTCACTCGGGGGTATCGTGAAAAACTGTTTTTT.

This chain connects TRBV4-2 to TRBJ1-4; 7 nucleotides agree with TRBD1. CDR1 and CDR2 from the germline V gene are LGHNA and YNFKEQ. The CDR3 is made up of 15 amino acids. Losses at the gene ends were 3 bases for V and 6 bases for J; bases not matched to a gene: 7. CDR3: CASSHAGGLDEKLFF. The CDR3, as DNA: TGTGCCAGCAGCCACGCAGGGGGGCTAGATGAAAAACTGTTTTTT.